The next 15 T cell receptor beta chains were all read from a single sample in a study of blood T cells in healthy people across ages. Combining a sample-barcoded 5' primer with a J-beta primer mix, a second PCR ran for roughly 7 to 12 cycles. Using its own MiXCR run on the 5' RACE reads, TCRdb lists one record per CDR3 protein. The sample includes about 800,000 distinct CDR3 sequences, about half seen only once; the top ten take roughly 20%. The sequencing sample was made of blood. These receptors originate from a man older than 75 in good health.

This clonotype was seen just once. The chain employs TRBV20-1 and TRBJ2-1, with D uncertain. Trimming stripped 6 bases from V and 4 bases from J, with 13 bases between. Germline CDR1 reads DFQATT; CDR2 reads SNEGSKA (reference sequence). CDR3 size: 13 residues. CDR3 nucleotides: TGCAGTGCGGTCGAACCGGATTACAATGAGCAGTTCTTC. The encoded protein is CSAVEPDYNEQFF.

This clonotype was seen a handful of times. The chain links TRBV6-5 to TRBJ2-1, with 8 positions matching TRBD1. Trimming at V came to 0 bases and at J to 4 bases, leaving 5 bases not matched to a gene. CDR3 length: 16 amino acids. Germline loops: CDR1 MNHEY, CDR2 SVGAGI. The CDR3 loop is CASSYSTQGAYNEQFF. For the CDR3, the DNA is TGTGCCAGCAGTTACTCGACCCAGGGGGCTTACAATGAGCAGTTCTTC.

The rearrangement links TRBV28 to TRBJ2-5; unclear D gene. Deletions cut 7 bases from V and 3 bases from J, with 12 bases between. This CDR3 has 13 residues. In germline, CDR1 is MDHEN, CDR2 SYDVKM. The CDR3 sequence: CASTKGIEETQYF. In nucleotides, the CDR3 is TGTGCCAGCACCAAGGGAATAGAAGAGACCCAGTACTTC.

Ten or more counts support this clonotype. The CDR3 region has the DNA TGCGCCAGCAAGATACAGGGGGGCGATGAGCAGTTCTTC. It is translated as CASKIQGGDEQFF. This chain uses TRBV5-1 with TRBJ2-1; TRBD1 aligns across 8 bases. Germline V gene lookup returns CDR1 SGHRS and CDR2 YFSETQ. CDR3 size: 13 residues. The V gene end was trimmed by 6 bases and the J gene end by 8 bases; junction bases not matched to a gene: 7.

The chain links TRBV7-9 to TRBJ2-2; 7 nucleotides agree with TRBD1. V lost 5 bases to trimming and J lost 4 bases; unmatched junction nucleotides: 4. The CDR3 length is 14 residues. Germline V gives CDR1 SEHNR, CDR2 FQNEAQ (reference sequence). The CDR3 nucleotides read TGTGCCAGCAGCCCAGGGACAGCCACCGGGGAGCTGTTTTTT. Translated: CASSPGTATGELFF.

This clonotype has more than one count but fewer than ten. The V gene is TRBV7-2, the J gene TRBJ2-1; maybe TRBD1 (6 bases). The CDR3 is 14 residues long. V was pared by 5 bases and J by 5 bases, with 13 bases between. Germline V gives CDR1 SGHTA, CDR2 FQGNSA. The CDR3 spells CASSPNRVHNEQFF. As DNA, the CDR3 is TGTGCCAGCAGCCCAAACAGGGTTCACAATGAGCAGTTCTTC.

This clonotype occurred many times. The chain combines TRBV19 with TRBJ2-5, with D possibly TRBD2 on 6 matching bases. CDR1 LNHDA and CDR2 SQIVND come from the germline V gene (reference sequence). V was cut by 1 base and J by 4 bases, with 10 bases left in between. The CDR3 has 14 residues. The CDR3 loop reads CASSIGRGAETQYF. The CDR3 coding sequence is TGTGCCAGTAGTATAGGGCGGGGTGCAGAGACCCAGTACTTC.

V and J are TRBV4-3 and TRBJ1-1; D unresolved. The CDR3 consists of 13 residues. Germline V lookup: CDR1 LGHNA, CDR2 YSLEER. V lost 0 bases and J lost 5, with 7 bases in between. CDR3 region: CASSQDSRTEAFF. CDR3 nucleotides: TGCGCCAGCAGCCAAGATTCCCGGACTGAAGCTTTCTTT.

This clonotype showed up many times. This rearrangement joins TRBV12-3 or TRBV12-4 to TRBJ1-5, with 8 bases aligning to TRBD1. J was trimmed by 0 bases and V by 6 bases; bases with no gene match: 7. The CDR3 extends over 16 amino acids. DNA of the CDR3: TGTGCCAGCAGCGCCGGGACAGGCGATAGCAATCAGCCCCAGCATTTT. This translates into CASSAGTGDSNQPQHF.

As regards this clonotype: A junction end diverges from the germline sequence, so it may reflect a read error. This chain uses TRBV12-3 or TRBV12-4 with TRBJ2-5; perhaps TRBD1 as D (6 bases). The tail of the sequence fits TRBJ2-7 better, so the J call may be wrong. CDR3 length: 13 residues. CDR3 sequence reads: CANSVKQGGEQYF. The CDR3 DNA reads TGTGCCAACAGTGTGAAACAGGGTGGCGAGCAGTACTTC.

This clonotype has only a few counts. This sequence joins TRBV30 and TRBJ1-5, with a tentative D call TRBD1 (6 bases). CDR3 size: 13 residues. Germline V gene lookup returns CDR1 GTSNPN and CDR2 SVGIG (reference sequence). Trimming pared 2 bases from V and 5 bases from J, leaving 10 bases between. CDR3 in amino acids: CAWSNRADQPQHF. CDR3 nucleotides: TGTGCCTGGAGTAACAGGGCGGATCAGCCCCAGCATTTT.

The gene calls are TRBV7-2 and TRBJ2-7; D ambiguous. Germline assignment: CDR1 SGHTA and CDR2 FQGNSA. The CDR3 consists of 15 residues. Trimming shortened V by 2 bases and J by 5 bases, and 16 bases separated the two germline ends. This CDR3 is CASSLQPVREHEQYF. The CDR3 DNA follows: TGTGCCAGCAGCTTACAGCCAGTGAGAGAACACGAGCAGTACTTC.

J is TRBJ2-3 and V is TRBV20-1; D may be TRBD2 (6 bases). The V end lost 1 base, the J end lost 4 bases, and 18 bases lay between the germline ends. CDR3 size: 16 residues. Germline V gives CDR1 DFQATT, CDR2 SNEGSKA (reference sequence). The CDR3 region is CSARAARGGASDTQYF. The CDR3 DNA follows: TGCAGTGCTAGAGCCGCGAGGGGCGGGGCCTCAGATACGCAGTATTTT.

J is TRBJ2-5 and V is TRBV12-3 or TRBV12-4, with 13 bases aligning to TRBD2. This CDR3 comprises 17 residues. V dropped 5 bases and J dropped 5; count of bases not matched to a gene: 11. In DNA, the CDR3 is TGTGCCAGCAGTCTTGGACTAGCGGGAGTCGCGGGGGAGACCCAGTACTTC. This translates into CASSLGLAGVAGETQYF.

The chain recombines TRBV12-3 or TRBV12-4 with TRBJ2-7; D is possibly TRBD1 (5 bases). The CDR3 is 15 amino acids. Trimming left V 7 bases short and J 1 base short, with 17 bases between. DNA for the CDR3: TGTGCCAGCACTCTCGGTGGCAGGGCTTCCTACGAGCAGTACTTC. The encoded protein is CASTLGGRASYEQYF.